These T cell receptor beta chains were read from a single sample in a study of T cell responses to AZD1222 COVID-19 vaccine. Produced via immunoSEQ multiplex PCR; TCRdb's table is partial and in-frame only. Of around 120,000 clones in the sample, about 86% were seen once. Source: peripheral blood, taken on day 0 of AZD1222 vaccination. These receptors originate from an adult in good health. Each CDR3 is given without its conserved first and last residue. Each record gives: V gene, J gene, CDR3 protein.

V gene: TRBV6-5; J gene: TRBJ1-4; CDR3 protein: ASSSRDRGIEKLF
V gene: TRBV7-8; J gene: TRBJ1-1; CDR3 protein: ASSSPGTGLFPF
V gene: TRBV7-2; J gene: TRBJ1-1; CDR3 protein: ASSSTGINTEAF
V gene: TRBV9; J gene: TRBJ2-7; CDR3 protein: ASSVGVGGLYEQY
V gene: TRBV27; J gene: TRBJ2-1; CDR3 protein: ASSLNSGGNEQF
V gene: TRBV3-1/TRBV3-2; J gene: TRBJ1-3; CDR3 protein: ASSGQGRPSGNTIY
V gene: TRBV5-4; J gene: TRBJ1-2; CDR3 protein: ASSLGGQGTYGYT
V gene: TRBV27; J gene: TRBJ2-7; CDR3 protein: ASSGQVSEQY
V gene: TRBV19; J gene: TRBJ1-4; CDR3 protein: AISQSASEKLF
V gene: TRBV5-1; J gene: TRBJ2-2; CDR3 protein: ASSPRAPGELF
V gene: TRBV4-2; J gene: TRBJ2-1; CDR3 protein: ASSLTTQRGDNEQF
V gene: TRBV18; J gene: TRBJ2-5; CDR3 protein: ASSPIRLETQY
V gene: TRBV7-2; J gene: TRBJ2-1; CDR3 protein: ASSSTGTVIYNEQF
V gene: TRBV7-2; J gene: TRBJ2-7; CDR3 protein: ASSLVKGGQVDFYEQY
V gene: TRBV10-2; J gene: TRBJ2-7; CDR3 protein: ASSSGGGNEQY
V gene: TRBV11-2; J gene: TRBJ1-1; CDR3 protein: ASSLDPGRRAF
V gene: TRBV5-1; J gene: TRBJ1-1; CDR3 protein: ASSLDRGNTEAF